Following are 9 T cell receptor beta chains from one sample sequenced in a study of neurological immune-mediated disorders. TCRdb re-derived calls from the 5' RACE reads in MiXCR, one entry per CDR3 protein. The profile covers fewer than 90,000 distinct CDR3 sequences, with about a tenth appearing a single time and about 1.7% taken by the ten largest. Sequenced: PBMCs. These receptors were taken from a man aged 35 to 55 in good health.

There are many counts of this clonotype. V and J are TRBV29-1 and TRBJ1-4; no definite D call. The CDR3 runs 16 residues. The ends were cut back, 8 bases at V and 2 bases at J, with 21 bases in the middle. Looked up from germline, CDR1 is SQVTM and CDR2 is ANQGSEA. CDR3 coding DNA: TGCAGCCCATTTCCTCCTCCCCAGCCTACTAATGAAAAACTGTTTTTT. Protein product: CSPFPPPQPTNEKLFF.

This clonotype was found many times. This chain connects TRBV5-1 to TRBJ1-4, with 7 positions matching TRBD1. Trimming cost V 4 bases and J 8 bases; bases outside gene matches: 11. Germline CDR1 SGHRS, CDR2 YFSETQ. This CDR3 has 15 residues. The CDR3 DNA follows: TGCGCCAGCAGCACCGAATCCGGGACAGCCGAAAAACTGTTTTTT. This sequence encodes CASSTESGTAEKLFF.

This clonotype has just a few counts. The chain employs TRBV6-6 and TRBJ2-1; D gene uncertain. CDR1 MNHNY and CDR2 SVGAGI come from the germline V gene (reference sequence). This CDR3 spans 10 amino acids. Deletions cut 4 bases from V and 9 bases from J, with 4 bases between. The CDR3 spells CASSFPEQFF. CDR3 DNA: TGTGCCAGCAGTTTTCCTGAGCAGTTCTTC.

Regarding this clonotype: This may arise from a read error, as a much more abundant clone is one base away. The CDR3 DNA is TGTGTCACCTCTGGCGGGTATGAGCAGTTCTTC. Protein sequence: CVTSGGYEQFF. This sequence joins TRBV24-1 and TRBJ2-1; weak D call: TRBD2 (5 bases). The CDR3 is 11 amino acids. Germline V gene sequence: CDR1 KGHDR, CDR2 SFDVKD.

This clonotype was recorded a few times. The chain couples TRBV7-9 to TRBJ2-7; D is uncertain. The CDR3 covers 15 residues. Looked up from germline, CDR1 is SEHNR and CDR2 is FQNEAQ (reference sequence). Trimming shortened V by 1 base and J by 3 bases, and 13 bases separated the two germline ends. DNA for the CDR3: TGTGCCAGCAGCTTAGGGCCCCCAGAATACTACGAGCAGTACTTC. Amino acids: CASSLGPPEYYEQYF.

There are many counts of this clonotype. The chain is built from TRBV18 and TRBJ1-1; D possibly corresponds to TRBD1 (5 bases). In germline, CDR1 is KGHSH, CDR2 LQKENI. V was cut by 3 bases and J by 7 bases, with 15 bases left in between. The CDR3 is 14 residues long. CDR3 in DNA: TGTGCCAGCTCACCTCCTCAACAGGTTTTTGAAGCTTTCTTT. The encoded protein is CASSPPQQVFEAFF. Full variable domain (missing parts from reference TRBV18 and TRBJ1-1): NAGVMQNPRHLVRRRGQEARLRCSPMKGHSHVYWYRQLPEEGLKFMVYLQKENIIDESGMPKERFSAEFPKEGPSILRIQQVVRGDSAAYFCASSPPQQVFEAFFGQGTRLTVV.

V and J are TRBV4-2 and TRBJ1-5, with TRBD1 identical over 9 bases. There are 14 residues in the CDR3. Germline loops: CDR1 LGHNA, CDR2 YNFKEQ. With V trimmed by 0 bases and J by 7 bases, 1 base remained unmatched. The CDR3 DNA is TGTGCCAGCAGCCAAGAGGGACAGGGCCAGCCCCAGCATTTT. Translated: CASSQEGQGQPQHF.

The chain uses TRBV9 and TRBJ2-1; 8 bases line up with TRBD2. Germline loops: CDR1 SGDLS, CDR2 YYNGEE. CDR3 size: 18 residues. J was trimmed by 0 bases and V by 2 bases; bases with no gene match: 10. CDR3: CASSVYSLAGPSYNEQFF. CDR3 coding DNA: TGTGCCAGCAGCGTGTACTCGCTAGCGGGCCCCTCCTACAATGAGCAGTTCTTC.

This clonotype was seen once. The final CDR3 position lacks the conserved phenylalanine or tryptophan, pointing to a likely read error. The V gene is TRBV12-3 or TRBV12-4, the J gene TRBJ1-5; no clear D. This CDR3 region has 13 residues. CDR3 DNA: TGTGCCAGCCGTTTCTCAGGCGAGCAGCCCCAGCATTCT. It yields the protein CASRFSGEQPQHS.